These 4 T cell receptor beta chains originate from one sample sequenced in a study of CD8 T cells in ankylosing spondylitis. TCRdb recomputed calls from the 5' RACE reads with MiXCR, one row per CDR3 protein. The sample holds approximately 140,000 distinct CDR3 sequences, more than 7% seen once. The specimen sequenced was synovial fluid, either unsorted or a sorted T cell fraction (not recorded which). The receptors derive from a male donor with ankylosing spondylitis.

This clonotype has only a few counts. V is TRBV20-1 and J is TRBJ2-1, with D maybe TRBD2 (6 bases). This CDR3 spans 13 amino acids. CDR1 and CDR2 from the germline V gene are DFQATT and SNEGSKA (reference sequence). Trimming removed 3 bases at V and 3 bases at J, with 9 bases between. CDR3 residues: CSASPGVYNEQFF. CDR3 DNA: TGCAGTGCTAGCCCGGGAGTCTACAATGAGCAGTTCTTC.

This clonotype was seen at least ten times. The chain's CDR3 is CASSALDRGYEQYF. CDR3 DNA: TGTGCCAGCAGCGCACTGGACAGGGGCTACGAGCAGTACTTC. The rearrangement joins TRBV9 to TRBJ2-7; 9 bases map to TRBD1. Germline V lookup: CDR1 SGDLS, CDR2 YYNGEE. The trim removed 3 bases at V and 3 bases at J, leaving 4 bases unmatched. The CDR3 loop spans 14 amino acids. Filled out from reference TRBV9 and TRBJ2-7, the complete variable domain reads DSGVTQTPKHLITATGQRVTLRCSPRSGDLSVYWYQQSLDQGLQFLIQYYNGEERAKGNILERFSAQQFPDLHSELNLSSLELGDSALYFCASSALDRGYEQYFGPGTRLTVT.

This clonotype showed up just a few times. The gene calls are TRBV11-2 and TRBJ1-1; TRBD1 agrees at 9 bases. V gave up 5 bases and J gave up 1 base; unmatched junction bases: 5. CDR1 and CDR2 (germline): SGHAT, FQNNGV. The CDR3 extends over 15 amino acids. The CDR3 DNA is TGTGCCAGCAGCACACAGGGGGCCGGGAACACTGAAGCTTTCTTT. It is translated as CASSTQGAGNTEAFF.

This clonotype was recorded many times. This chain links TRBV12-3 or TRBV12-4 with TRBJ2-7, with TRBD1 matching over 8 bases. CDR3 length equals 14 residues. V lost 3 bases to trimming and J lost 2 bases; unmatched junction nucleotides: 3. CDR3 nucleotide sequence: TGTGCCAGCAGTTTGAACAGGGGGACCTACGAGCAGTACTTC. Residues: CASSLNRGTYEQYF.